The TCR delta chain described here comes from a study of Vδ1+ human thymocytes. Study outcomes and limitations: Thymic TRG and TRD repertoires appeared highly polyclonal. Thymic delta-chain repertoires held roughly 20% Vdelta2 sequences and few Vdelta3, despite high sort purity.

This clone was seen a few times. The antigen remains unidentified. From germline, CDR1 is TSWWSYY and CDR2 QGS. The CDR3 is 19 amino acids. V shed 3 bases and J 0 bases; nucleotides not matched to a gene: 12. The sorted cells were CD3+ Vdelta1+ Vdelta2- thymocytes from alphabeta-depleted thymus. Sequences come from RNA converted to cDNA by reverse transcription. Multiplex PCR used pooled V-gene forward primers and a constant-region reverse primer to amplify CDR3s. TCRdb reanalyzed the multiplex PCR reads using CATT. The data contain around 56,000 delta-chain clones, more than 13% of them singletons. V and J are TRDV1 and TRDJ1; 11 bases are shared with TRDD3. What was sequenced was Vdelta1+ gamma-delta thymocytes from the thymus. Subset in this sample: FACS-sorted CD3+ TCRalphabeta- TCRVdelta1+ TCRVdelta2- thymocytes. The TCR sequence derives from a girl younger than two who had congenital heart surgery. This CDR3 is CALGDAGGGYGRYTDKLIF. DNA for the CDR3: TGTGCTCTTGGGGACGCTGGTGGGGGATACGGTCGCTACACCGATAAACTCATCTTT.